In its sample, the clone carrying this T cell receptor beta chain was seen a few times. The V end was cut by 2 bases, the J end by 2 bases, with 13 bases between. The CDR3 consists of 15 residues. The V gene's germline CDR1 is SGHRS and CDR2 YFSETQ. TCRdb re-derived calls from the RACE reads in MiXCR, one entry per CDR3 protein. The sample holds 270,000 or so distinct CDR3 sequences, around 7.3% seen once. Sample time point: pre-sensitization, week 0. Treatment in this sample: therapeutic diphenylcyclopropenone sensitization with weekly scalp DPC. These data belong to a study of human T cells and chemical hapten exposure.

The receptor's source is a man aged 18-30 years with alopecia areata. Some clones in this sample may be carry-over from other donors' samples. The chain recombines TRBV5-1 with TRBJ2-5, with D possibly TRBD1 on 6 matching bases. The material was whole blood, obtained in connection with sensitization to the hapten diphenylcyclopropenone (DPC). Here the CDR3 DNA reads TGCGCCAGCAGCTTACCCTCGGACAGACAAGAGACCCAGTACTTC. Translating it yields CASSLPSDRQETQYF.